What follows are 3 T cell receptor beta chains derived from one specimen sequenced in a study of sequential checkpoint blockade in melanoma. The treatment was: randomized to nivolumab then ipilimumab (arm A) or the reverse (arm B). Here immunoSEQ multiplex PCR was the method, and the copy in TCRdb shows in-frame clones only, minus some. The table records about 12,000 clones, less than 70% of them present only once. The sample in question was CD8+ T cells sorted from blood (inferred from file names), obtained from a patient given nivolumab and ipilimumab in sequence. All receptors come from a human donor with melanoma.

This rearrangement joins TRBV11-1 to TRBJ2-7; 7 nucleotides align to TRBD1. Unmatched junction bases numbered 9, after V lost 4 bases and J lost 6 bases. The CDR3 is made up of 14 amino acids. Germline lookup yields CDR1 SGHAT and CDR2 FQDESV (reference sequence). CDR3 residues: CASSSTDRVREQYF. The CDR3 nucleotides are TGTGCCAGCAGCTCAACAGACAGGGTTCGCGAGCAGTACTTC. Using reference TRBV11-1 and TRBJ2-7 for the parts outside the CDR3, the full variable domain is EAEVAQSPRYKITEKSQAVAFWCDPISGHATLYWYRQILGQGPELLVQFQDESVVDDSQLPKDRFSAERLKGVDSTLKIQPAELGDSAMYLCASSSTDRVREQYFGPGTRLTVT.

The chain combines TRBV29-1 with TRBJ2-1; 13 nucleotides agree with TRBD2. This CDR3 comprises 15 residues. Germline assignment: CDR1 SQVTM and CDR2 ANQGSEA. The ends lost 4 bases at V and 9 bases at J; junction bases unmatched: 9. This CDR3 is CSVGGETSGGPEQFF. The CDR3 DNA reads as TGCAGCGTTGGCGGGGAGACTAGCGGGGGGCCTGAGCAGTTCTTC.

This clone is labeled as large. The chain recombines TRBV5-6 with TRBJ1-2; D uncertain. V lost 2 bases, J lost 2 bases, and 7 bases lay in between. The CDR3 is 13 residues long. CDR1 and CDR2 from the germline V gene are SGHDT and YYEEEE. The CDR3 bases are TGTGCCAGCAGCTTTAGGGAGAACTATGGCTACACCTTC. It specifies CASSFRENYGYTF.